These 24 T cell receptor beta chains were all obtained from the same sample, sequenced in a study of cytomegalovirus exposure and HLA in healthy donors. Primers: 60 Vbeta forward and 13 Jbeta reverse. Clones were sequenced by immunoSEQ multiplex PCR, and TCRdb holds only the in-frame ones, with some missing. The sample lists about 110,000 clones; approximately 15% were seen once. Sequenced sample: PBMCs. The receptors stem from a woman under 30 in good health and CMV-seronegative.

V gene TRBV7-3 combines with J gene TRBJ2-3; 8 nucleotides align to TRBD2. CDR3 length: 15 residues. Germline trimming cut 5 bases from V and 1 base from J; bases unmatched to any gene: 5. Germline V gene lookup returns CDR1 SGHTA and CDR2 FQGTGA. The DNA of the CDR3 is TGTGCCAGCAGCCCGTCAGCGGGGGGCACAGATACGCAGTATTTT. This gives the protein CASSPSAGGTDTQYF.

This clone showed up just a few times. The V call is TRBV14, the J call TRBJ1-2; D is ambiguous. In germline, CDR1 is SGHDN, CDR2 FVKESK. V lost 0 bases to trimming and J lost 6 bases, with 11 bases between them. This CDR3 is built from 14 residues. The CDR3 nucleotides read TGTGCCAGCAGCCAAGAGGTTTTCGGGAATGGCTACACCTTC. Translating gives CASSQEVFGNGYTF.

In its sample, this clone was seen a few times. This sequence joins TRBV27 and TRBJ1-5; TRBD1 agrees at 10 bases. Losses at the gene ends were 1 base for V and 7 bases for J; bases not matched to a gene: 10. Germline V gene sequence: CDR1 MNHEY, CDR2 SMNVEV (reference sequence). The CDR3 loop spans 17 amino acids. Written as DNA, the CDR3 is TGTGCCAGCAGTTTATATGGGACAGGGGCCTTGTCGCAGCCCCAGCATTTT. Encoded protein: CASSLYGTGALSQPQHF.

This clone has a handful of counts. V and J are TRBV2 and TRBJ1-6; the match to TRBD1 covers 9 bases. The CDR3 has 14 residues. V lost 9 bases to trimming and J lost 6 bases; unmatched junction nucleotides: 6. Germline lookup yields CDR1 SNHLY and CDR2 FYNNEI. The CDR3 is CARGGQGGNSPLHF. CDR3 nucleotides: TGTGCCAGGGGGGGACAGGGAGGTAATTCACCCCTCCACTTT.

This clone was found a few times. This sequence joins TRBV10-3 and TRBJ1-1; 7 bases map to TRBD1. In germline, CDR1 is ENHRY, CDR2 SYGVKD. The CDR3 totals 15 residues. With 3 bases clipped from V and 7 bases from J, the junction kept 11 bases outside the gene matches. Here the CDR3 reads CAISDRGYPGGEAFF. In DNA form, the CDR3 reads TGTGCCATCAGTGATCGGGGTTACCCAGGGGGTGAAGCTTTCTTT.

The chain employs TRBV27 and TRBJ1-5; D remains ambiguous. CDR1 is MNHEY and CDR2 is SMNVEV in the germline V gene (reference sequence). The CDR3 consists of 13 residues. V was shortened by 2 bases and J by 3 bases, with 5 bases between the two germline ends. In nucleotides, the CDR3 is TGTGCCAGCAGTTTAGTCTCCAATCAGCCCCAGCATTTT. This codes for CASSLVSNQPQHF.

In this sample, this clone turned up a few times. The chain couples TRBV7-9 to TRBJ2-5; 7 nucleotides match TRBD2. Germline V gene data show CDR1 as SEHNR and CDR2 as FQNEAQ (reference sequence). V trimming: 8 bases; J trimming: 10 bases; junction bases outside the gene matches: 13. This CDR3 spans 13 amino acids. CDR3 DNA: TGTGCCAGCGGGCCGGCGGGGGAGTATCTCCAGTACTTC. This encodes CASGPAGEYLQYF.

This chain connects TRBV29-1 to TRBJ2-7; D remains unclear. This CDR3 contains 14 residues. Trimming took 4 bases from V and 0 from J, leaving 13 bases between them. CDR1 and CDR2 from the germline V gene are SQVTM and ANQGSEA. CDR3 nucleotide sequence: TGCAGCGTTGGAGCCGCCGCCGACTCCTACGAGCAGTACTTC. Its protein is CSVGAAADSYEQYF.

The rearrangement links TRBV6-5 to TRBJ2-5; perhaps TRBD2 as D (6 bases). Germline V gene data show CDR1 as MNHEY and CDR2 as SVGAGI. The V end lost 6 bases, the J end lost 2 bases, and 10 bases lay between the germline ends. This CDR3 has 13 residues. The CDR3 coding sequence is TGTGCCAGCAGGATCGGGACTCAAGAGACCCAGTACTTC. It codes for CASRIGTQETQYF.

The rearrangement links TRBV7-2 to TRBJ1-1, with D possibly being TRBD1 (5 bases). Deletions cut 1 base from V and 5 bases from J, with 11 bases between. Germline CDR1 reads SGHTA; CDR2 reads FQGNSA. This CDR3 is 14 amino acids long. This chain's CDR3 is CASSLERGETEAFF. Here the CDR3 DNA reads TGTGCCAGCAGCTTAGAGCGGGGGGAGACTGAAGCTTTCTTT.

CDR3 nucleotide sequence: TGTGCCAGCAGCTCTAGTTCCCGGGGGAACACCGGGGAGCTGTTTTTT. Amino acids: CASSSSSRGNTGELFF. The rearrangement uses TRBV7-8 and TRBJ2-2; D might be TRBD2 (5 bases). Germline lookup yields CDR1 SGHVS and CDR2 FQNEAQ. Trimming removed 4 bases at V and 1 base at J, with 13 bases between. This CDR3 is built from 16 residues.

The chain recombines TRBV14 with TRBJ1-2; D is perhaps TRBD1 (6 bases). V lost 4 bases and J 8 bases, leaving 17 bases between the germline ends. Germline CDR1 reads SGHDN; CDR2 reads FVKESK. This CDR3 region has 14 residues. In nucleotides, the CDR3 is TGTGCCAGCAGCCGGAACAGGGAGGGAGGGGGCTACACCTTC. Its translation: CASSRNREGGGYTF.

This clone was detected a few times. The chain combines TRBV9 with TRBJ1-1; 11 positions match TRBD1. Germline loops: CDR1 SGDLS, CDR2 YYNGEE. Trimming took 0 bases from V and 4 from J; bases not matched to a gene: 2. The CDR3 is 15 amino acids. This chain's CDR3 is CASSVVGTGGTEAFF. Here the CDR3 DNA reads TGTGCCAGCAGCGTAGTAGGGACAGGGGGCACTGAAGCTTTCTTT.

The V and J genes are TRBV30 and TRBJ2-3; TRBD1 aligns across 10 bases. The CDR3 loop spans 15 amino acids. The V gene end was trimmed by 6 bases and the J gene end by 2 bases; junction bases not matched to a gene: 8. Germline assignment: CDR1 GTSNPN and CDR2 SVGIG (reference sequence). CDR3: CACPPGTGATDTQYF. The CDR3 DNA reads as TGTGCCTGTCCCCCCGGGACAGGGGCCACAGATACGCAGTATTTT. Based on the CDR3 plus reference TRBV30 and TRBJ2-3, the full variable domain is SQTIHQWPATLVQPVGSPLSLECTVEGTSNPNLYWYRQAAGRGLQLLFYSVGIGQISSEVPQNLSASRPQDRQFILSSKKLLLSDSGFYLCACPPGTGATDTQYFGPGTRLTVL.

The rearrangement joins TRBV27 to TRBJ1-5; 10 bases agree with TRBD1. After removal of 4 bases from V and 6 bases from J, the junction contained 12 bases not matched to a gene. Per the germline V gene, CDR1 is MNHEY and CDR2 is SMNVEV (reference sequence). This CDR3 is 17 amino acids long. CDR3 in amino acids: CASSYRLGQGRGQPQHF. CDR3 DNA sequence: TGTGCCAGCAGTTACCGCTTGGGACAGGGGAGAGGTCAGCCCCAGCATTTT.

This clone was counted only a few times. The gene calls are TRBV28 and TRBJ2-7, with D tentatively TRBD2 (6 bases). With 7 bases removed from V and 6 bases from J, the gap between germline ends came to 16 bases. This CDR3 spans 13 amino acids. Looked up from germline, CDR1 is MDHEN and CDR2 is SYDVKM. DNA for the CDR3: TGTGCCAGCACCCCAGGAGGGAGAGGCGAGCAGTACTTC. Translating it yields CASTPGGRGEQYF. Combining the CDR3 with reference TRBV28 and TRBJ2-7 gives the whole variable domain DVKVTQSSRYLVKRTGEKVFLECVQDMDHENMFWYRQDPGLGLRLIYFSYDVKMKEKGDIPEGYSVSREKKERFSLILESASTNQTSMYLCASTPGGRGEQYFGPGTRLTVT.

The V call is TRBV6-1, the J call TRBJ2-1; 7 bases map to TRBD2. The CDR3 sequence is 12 residues long. Germline V CDR1 and CDR2: MNHNS, SASEGT. The V gene end was trimmed by 7 bases and the J gene end by 6 bases; junction bases not matched to a gene: 3. The CDR3 bases are TGTGCCAGCACGGGGGGAGGCAATGAGCAGTTCTTC. Its protein product is CASTGGGNEQFF.

In its sample, this clone was seen a few times. The chain recombines TRBV5-8 with TRBJ1-5, with D unclear. Germline lookup yields CDR1 SGHTS and CDR2 YDEGEE. The CDR3 sequence is 16 residues long. Trimming shortened V by 4 bases and J by 0 bases, and 14 bases separated the two germline ends. CDR3: CASSPWASGSNQPQHF. The CDR3 DNA follows: TGTGCCAGCAGCCCTTGGGCCTCTGGTAGCAATCAGCCCCAGCATTTT.

The chain recombines TRBV10-3 with TRBJ2-1; 12 bases fit TRBD2. V shed 6 bases and J 0 bases; nucleotides not matched to a gene: 9. The germline gives CDR1 ENHRY, CDR2 SYGVKD. This CDR3 is built from 18 residues. The CDR3 spells CAISPGLAGLSSYNEQFF. DNA for the CDR3: TGTGCCATCAGCCCGGGACTAGCGGGCCTCAGCTCCTACAATGAGCAGTTCTTC.

This clone was picked up a small number of times. This chain links TRBV28 with TRBJ1-2, with D possibly matching TRBD1 (5 bases). The germline CDR1 and CDR2 sequences are MDHEN and SYDVKM. The CDR3 has 13 amino acids. V dropped 6 bases and J dropped 5 bases, with 13 bases sitting between them. Here the CDR3 reads CASSPAGQYGYTF. The DNA for the CDR3 is TGTGCCAGCAGCCCCGCCGGACAATATGGCTACACCTTC.

A few counts support this clone. The chain joins TRBV6-5 to TRBJ2-6; D not certain. The V end lost 0 bases, the J end lost 0 bases, and 6 bases lay between the germline ends. Germline CDR1 and CDR2: MNHEY and SVGAGI. The CDR3 spans 16 residues. CDR3 DNA sequence: TGTGCCAGCAGTTACTCGGAGTTCTCTGGGGCCAACGTCCTGACTTTC. Its translation: CASSYSEFSGANVLTF.

This clone turned up a few times. This chain uses TRBV5-4 with TRBJ2-5, with a weak D call TRBD1 (5 bases). Germline V gives CDR1 SGHNT, CDR2 YYREEE (reference sequence). This CDR3 region has 16 residues. The V gene lost 4 bases and the J gene lost 1 base, with 17 bases spanning the gap. The CDR3 DNA reads as TGTGCCAGCAGCCAACGGACAACCCCCCTCCAAGAGACCCAGTACTTC. Protein product: CASSQRTTPLQETQYF.

The chain uses TRBV5-1 and TRBJ1-2, with 8 bases matching TRBD1. The length of the CDR3 is 15 residues. The V and J ends lost 4 bases and 4 bases, in that order; junction bases with no gene match: 9. Germline V lookup: CDR1 SGHRS, CDR2 YFSETQ. The CDR3 is CASSEEITGGYGYTF. As DNA, the CDR3 is TGCGCCAGCAGCGAGGAGATCACAGGGGGCTATGGCTACACCTTC.

This clone appeared a few times. The J gene is TRBJ2-3, the V gene TRBV7-3, with D tentatively TRBD2 (6 bases). The CDR3 runs 14 residues. CDR1 and CDR2 from the germline V gene are SGHTA and FQGTGA. Between the trimmed V and J ends, which lost 2 bases and 3 bases, there was a span of 9 bases. The CDR3 nucleotides read TGTGCCAGCAGCTTAGAGACTAGGACAGATACGCAGTATTTT. Its translation: CASSLETRTDTQYF.